This TCR beta chain was recorded in a study of T-cell memory formation after mild COVID-19. Across the whole study: The TCR clusters were mostly specific to one donor.

Regarding the study as a whole: Contracting CD8+ clones were enriched in EMRA, CD4+ mainly in CM and EM.

To note about this clonotype: Its antigen is undetermined.

Sample barcodes and UMIs were carried by the TCR alpha and TCR beta cDNA libraries that 5'RACE generated with constant-segment primers. TCRdb re-called the 5' RACE reads through MiXCR, storing one row per CDR3 protein. The sample consists of roughly 100,000 distinct CDR3 sequences, less than 15% of them appearing once. The CDR3 contains 13 residues. The junction had 2 bases not matched to a gene; V was cut back by 3 bases and J by 5 bases. Germline-derived CDR1 and CDR2 are SEHNR and FQNEAQ (reference sequence). Sequenced input: PBMCs or a T cell subset sorted from them (not recorded which). The V and J genes are TRBV7-9 and TRBJ2-3; 7 bases map to TRBD1. The sequence was obtained from a man between 18 and 35 years old who had mild COVID-19 (a few samples of this study predate the infection). Cell type and time point are not known. The CDR3 coding sequence is TGTGCCAGCAGCTTCTCAGGGGGAGATACGCAGTATTTT. Amino acids: CASSFSGGDTQYF.